Presented here are 29 T cell receptor beta chains from one specimen sequenced in a study of blood T cells in healthy people across ages. It was with a sample-barcoded 5' primer and a J-beta primer mix that a second PCR of roughly 7 to 12 cycles was run. Via MiXCR, TCRdb re-called the 5' RACE reads, giving one row per CDR3 protein. The top ten hold roughly 2.1% of the sample, which has about 1.8 million distinct CDR3 sequences, around 50% seen once. Source material: blood. These receptors were taken from a woman aged 40-49 years in good health.

This clonotype was picked up a small number of times. The chain recombines TRBV4-3 with TRBJ2-3; no clear D gene. The CDR3 has 14 residues. Trimming removed 1 base from V and 7 bases from J, with 12 bases in between. CDR1 and CDR2 (germline): LGHNA, YSLEER. CDR3: CASSQARLAYTQYF. The CDR3 DNA is TGCGCCAGCAGCCAAGCCAGACTTGCGTATACGCAGTATTTT.

V and J are TRBV25-1 and TRBJ2-3, with TRBD2 matching over 10 bases. Germline lookup yields CDR1 MGHDK and CDR2 SYGVNS. This CDR3 spans 18 amino acids. With V trimmed by 3 bases and J by 5 bases, 14 bases remained unmatched. CDR3 residues: CASSDHQAGGFYIDTQYF. The CDR3 coding sequence is TGTGCCAGCAGTGACCACCAAGCGGGGGGGTTTTATATAGATACGCAGTATTTT.

This sequence joins TRBV6-1 and TRBJ2-3; D might be TRBD2 (6 bases). V lost 1 base, J lost 0 bases, and 20 bases lay in between. This CDR3 comprises 19 residues. Germline V gene lookup returns CDR1 MNHNS and CDR2 SASEGT. The CDR3: CASSEGDFAATSSTDTQYF. The DNA of the CDR3 is TGTGCCAGCAGTGAAGGGGACTTTGCGGCCACCTCTAGCACAGATACGCAGTATTTT.

This clonotype was observed a handful of times. The rearrangement links TRBV4-2 to TRBJ1-2, with 8 bases aligning to TRBD1. The germline CDR1 and CDR2 sequences are LGHNA and YNFKEQ. V gave up 2 bases and J gave up 8 bases; unmatched junction bases: 7. This CDR3 is 14 amino acids long. CDR3 nucleotides: TGTGCCAGCAGCCAAAAGTTGACAGGGGAAGGCTACACCTTC. Residues: CASSQKLTGEGYTF.

This clonotype was detected a few times. The V call is TRBV5-1, the J call TRBJ2-1; 7 bases align to TRBD2. Germline V lookup: CDR1 SGHRS, CDR2 YFSETQ. There are 15 residues in the CDR3. The J segment lost 4 bases and the V segment lost 0 bases, leaving 4 bases of the junction unmatched. The CDR3 loop is CASSLGDYIYNEQFF. The CDR3 DNA sequence: TGCGCCAGCAGCTTGGGGGACTACATTTACAATGAGCAGTTCTTC. Based on the CDR3 plus reference TRBV5-1 and TRBJ2-1, the full variable domain is KAGVTQTPRYLIKTRGQQVTLSCSPISGHRSVSWYQQTPGQGLQFLFEYFSETQRNKGNFPGRFSGRQFSNSRSEMNVSTLELGDSALYLCASSLGDYIYNEQFFGPGTRLTVL.

The chain is built from TRBV4-1 and TRBJ1-4; 9 positions agree with TRBD1. V lost 1 base to trimming and J lost 7 bases; unmatched junction nucleotides: 10. CDR3 length: 17 amino acids. Germline lookup yields CDR1 MGHRA and CDR2 YSYEKL. CDR3 nucleotide sequence: TGCGCCAGCAGCCAAGTAAGATCACAGGGGGCGCGTGAAAAACTGTTTTTT. This encodes CASSQVRSQGAREKLFF.

The chain is built from TRBV7-9 and TRBJ1-1, with D maybe TRBD1 (5 bases). Trimming took off 5 bases at V and 1 base at J, with 14 bases between the two ends. The germline V gene has CDR1 SEHNR and CDR2 FQNEAQ (reference sequence). The CDR3 is 15 amino acids. CDR3 region: CASSEVGAANTEAFF. The CDR3 nucleotides are TGTGCCAGCAGCGAAGTCGGGGCCGCGAACACTGAAGCTTTCTTT.

The CDR3 spells CASSLEGGTPSTDTQYF. The CDR3 DNA reads TGCGCCAGCAGCTTGGAAGGCGGAACCCCGTCCACAGATACGCAGTATTTT. The chain recombines TRBV5-1 with TRBJ2-3; D uncertain. This CDR3 spans 17 amino acids. Trimming pared 0 bases from V and 2 bases from J, leaving 16 bases between. Germline V gene sequence: CDR1 SGHRS, CDR2 YFSETQ.

The gene calls are TRBV27 and TRBJ1-2, with 7 positions matching TRBD1. Trimming removed 4 bases from V and 7 bases from J; junction bases left unmatched: 12. The germline CDR1 and CDR2 sequences are MNHEY and SMNVEV (reference sequence). CDR3 length equals 15 residues. The CDR3: CASSSPSPQGSGYTF. The CDR3 DNA reads TGTGCCAGCAGTTCCCCGTCACCACAGGGGAGTGGCTACACCTTC.

This clonotype was seen just once. The gene calls are TRBV27 and TRBJ1-1; D not certain. There are 15 residues in the CDR3. Between the trimmed V and J ends, which lost 5 bases and 5 bases, there was a span of 18 bases. Germline V gene lookup returns CDR1 MNHEY and CDR2 SMNVEV (reference sequence). CDR3 region: CASSPWIGSYTEAFF. The DNA for the CDR3 is TGTGCCAGCAGTCCCTGGATCGGGAGTTATACTGAAGCTTTCTTT.

This clonotype was recorded a few times. The genes are TRBV7-9 and TRBJ2-7; D is undetermined. Trimming took 1 base from V and 5 from J, leaving 9 bases between them. The CDR3 covers 13 residues. Looked up from germline, CDR1 is SEHNR and CDR2 is FQNEAQ (reference sequence). The CDR3 DNA is TGTGCCAGCAGCTTAGGTCTGGGTAACGAGCAGTACTTC. This encodes CASSLGLGNEQYF.

In its sample, this clonotype was seen many times. The chain joins TRBV7-2 to TRBJ2-1; 7 positions agree with TRBD2. The CDR3 loop spans 14 amino acids. V gave up 6 bases and J gave up 6 bases; unmatched junction bases: 8. Germline V gene data show CDR1 as SGHTA and CDR2 as FQGNSA. The CDR3 sequence is CASRRAGVTNEQFF. CDR3 DNA: TGTGCCAGCAGAAGGGCGGGGGTCACCAATGAGCAGTTCTTC.

The gene calls are TRBV2 and TRBJ2-6; D is unclear. The germline V gene encodes CDR1 SNHLY and CDR2 FYNNEI. The CDR3 runs to 15 residues. With 2 bases removed from V and 9 bases from J, the gap between germline ends came to 14 bases. CDR3 amino acids: CASSELRIRVNVLTF. The CDR3 DNA follows: TGTGCCAGCAGTGAACTAAGGATCCGGGTCAACGTCCTGACTTTC.

This clonotype occurred once. The CDR3 DNA follows: TGCAGTGCTAGAGGGCGGGGGTTGGGCTCACGGCAAGAGACCCAGTACTTC. Translated: CSARGRGLGSRQETQYF. The chain carries TRBV20-1 and TRBJ2-5; 7 bases map to TRBD2. The CDR3 totals 17 residues. Trimming removed 1 base from V and 2 bases from J; junction bases left unmatched: 13. Germline V gene lookup returns CDR1 DFQATT and CDR2 SNEGSKA (reference sequence).

The chain links TRBV27 to TRBJ2-4; TRBD1 matches at 10 bases. This CDR3 is built from 18 residues. The junction had 13 bases not matched to a gene; V was cut back by 7 bases and J by 1 base. Germline values: CDR1 MNHEY, CDR2 SMNVEV (reference sequence). This CDR3 reads CASTNGTGAGLAKNIQYF. CDR3 DNA: TGTGCCAGCACCAATGGGACAGGGGCCGGACTCGCCAAAAACATTCAGTACTTC.

The chain has TRBV28 and TRBJ2-3, with TRBD1 as a possible D gene (6 bases). Trimming pared 3 bases from V and 1 base from J, leaving 17 bases between. The length of the CDR3 is 17 residues. Looked up from germline, CDR1 is MDHEN and CDR2 is SYDVKM. The CDR3 is CASSFRLGGSGTDTQYF. As DNA, the CDR3 is TGTGCCAGCAGTTTTCGGCTAGGGGGATCTGGCACAGATACGCAGTATTTT.

The J gene is TRBJ2-7, the V gene TRBV20-1; D possibly uses TRBD1 or TRBD2 (5 bases each). V lost 0 bases, J lost 2 bases, and 20 bases lay in between. The CDR3 has 17 amino acids. Germline assignment: CDR1 DFQATT and CDR2 SNEGSKA (reference sequence). The CDR3 here is CSARDISRQRGPYEQYF. The CDR3 DNA reads as TGCAGTGCTAGAGATATCTCGAGGCAGAGGGGTCCCTACGAGCAGTACTTC.

This clonotype showed up just a few times. The rearrangement uses TRBV6-2 or TRBV6-3 and TRBJ2-5; D ambiguous. This CDR3 is built from 14 residues. Germline V lookup: CDR1 MNHEY, CDR2 SVGEGT. Between the trimmed V and J ends, which lost 4 bases and 3 bases, there was a span of 12 bases. This chain's CDR3 is CASSLWPEEETQYF. The CDR3 DNA follows: TGTGCCAGCAGTTTGTGGCCAGAGGAAGAGACCCAGTACTTC.

This clonotype has only a few counts. This chain connects TRBV6-1 to TRBJ2-6; 7 bases match TRBD1. The CDR3 has 17 residues. Trimming at V came to 7 bases and at J to 0 bases, leaving 9 bases not matched to a gene. Germline V gives CDR1 MNHNS, CDR2 SASEGT. Written as DNA, the CDR3 is TGTGCCAGCAAGGTACAGGGGCGACACTCTGGGGCCAACGTCCTGACTTTC. It codes for CASKVQGRHSGANVLTF.

CDR3 protein: CRGLGQGLSKSSYEQYF. The CDR3 coding sequence is TGCCGCGGTCTGGGACAGGGGCTCTCAAAAAGCTCCTACGAGCAGTACTTC. The V call is TRBV29-1, the J call TRBJ2-7, with 10 positions matching TRBD1. Germline V gene lookup returns CDR1 SQVTM and CDR2 ANQGSEA. The CDR3 runs 17 residues.

The chain joins TRBV3-1 to TRBJ2-5, with 7 bases matching TRBD2. Germline V gene sequence: CDR1 LGHDT, CDR2 YNNKEL (reference sequence). The CDR3 spans 14 residues. The V and J ends lost 1 base and 5 bases, in that order; junction bases with no gene match: 4. The CDR3 DNA follows: TGTGCCAGCAGCCAAGGGACTAGTTCCGAGACCCAGTACTTC. This gives the protein CASSQGTSSETQYF.

This chain joins TRBV12-3 or TRBV12-4 and TRBJ1-5; 8 bases map to TRBD1. Trimming cost V 6 bases and J 4 bases; bases outside gene matches: 8. This CDR3 has 15 residues. CDR3 sequence reads: CASSTRTGQNQPQHF. The CDR3 DNA follows: TGTGCCAGCAGCACCCGGACAGGGCAAAATCAGCCCCAGCATTTT.

V is TRBV4-1 and J is TRBJ2-7, with a possible D match to TRBD1 (6 bases). Germline CDR1 and CDR2: MGHRA and YSYEKL. V gave up 0 bases and J gave up 3 bases, with 15 bases separating them. There are 16 residues in the CDR3. CDR3 sequence reads: CASSQDKGVYFYEQYF. The DNA for the CDR3 is TGCGCCAGCAGCCAAGATAAGGGGGTCTATTTCTACGAGCAGTACTTC.

The chain carries TRBV27 and TRBJ2-3; 9 nucleotides align to TRBD1. This CDR3 is built from 15 residues. Germline V lookup: CDR1 MNHEY, CDR2 SMNVEV (reference sequence). Unmatched junction bases numbered 8, after V lost 7 bases and J lost 3 bases. CDR3 nucleotides: TGTGCCAGCACCCTACAGGGGGCTGGAACAGATACGCAGTATTTT. Protein: CASTLQGAGTDTQYF.

This clonotype was observed many times. The chain is built from TRBV18 and TRBJ1-2; D gene unclear. The CDR3 is made up of 14 amino acids. V was shortened by 3 bases and J by 4 bases, with 12 bases between the two germline ends. In germline, CDR1 is KGHSH, CDR2 LQKENI. CDR3 residues: CASSPYYDSYGYTF. CDR3 nucleotides: TGTGCCAGCTCACCGTATTACGACTCCTATGGCTACACCTTC.

The chain couples TRBV10-3 to TRBJ1-6; D is ambiguous. The CDR3 length is 13 residues. The V end was cut by 2 bases, the J end by 8 bases, with 7 bases between. Germline V CDR1 and CDR2: ENHRY, SYGVKD. Written as DNA, the CDR3 is TGTGCCATCAGTGAGGGGGTAGATTCACCCCTCCACTTT. Its translation: CAISEGVDSPLHF.

J is TRBJ2-1 and V is TRBV6-2 or TRBV6-3, with a tentative D call TRBD1 (5 bases). Germline-derived CDR1 and CDR2 are MNHEY and SVGEGT. The CDR3 totals 16 residues. V dropped 0 bases and J dropped 9 bases, with 18 bases sitting between them. CDR3: CASSYSTDAYYGEQFF. The CDR3 DNA reads as TGTGCCAGCAGTTACTCGACAGACGCCTACTACGGTGAGCAGTTCTTC.

This clonotype occurred a few times. The V call is TRBV7-6, the J call TRBJ2-3; D unclear. The CDR3 length is 13 residues. Germline V lookup: CDR1 SGHVS, CDR2 FNYEAQ. Trimming removed 5 bases from V and 5 bases from J, with 11 bases in between. In nucleotides, the CDR3 is TGTGCCAGCAGCCGCCGACCTGTAGATACGCAGTATTTT. Translation gives CASSRRPVDTQYF.

The V gene is TRBV12-3 or TRBV12-4, the J gene TRBJ1-2; D not resolved. V lost 0 bases, J lost 0 bases, and 17 bases lay in between. This CDR3 comprises 18 residues. The CDR3 region is CASSLAQEGPYTNYGYTF. In DNA form, the CDR3 reads TGTGCCAGCAGTTTAGCTCAAGAAGGGCCATATACTAACTATGGCTACACCTTC.